These 12 T cell receptor beta chains were sequenced from one sample in a study of T cells in Graves' hyperthyroidism and ophthalmopathy. The source material, RNA transcripts, was used to amplify TCR beta CDR3 regions. Using the HTBI primer set, a first-round RT-PCR was run on the TCR CDR3. MiXCR was run by TCRdb on the multiplex PCR reads, yielding one entry per CDR3 protein. The data contain hundreds of thousands of distinct CDR3 sequences, about 17% of them seen just once; the ten biggest clones take up about 29%. The sample taken for sequencing was blood. Receptors were obtained from a woman in her late teens or twenties with Graves' ophthalmopathy.

In its sample, this clonotype was seen many times. This sequence joins TRBV11-2 and TRBJ1-2; 7 bases map to TRBD1. Losses at the gene ends were 6 bases for V and 4 bases for J; bases not matched to a gene: 8. Per the germline V gene, CDR1 is SGHAT and CDR2 is FQNNGV. The CDR3 is 14 amino acids. The CDR3 loop reads CASSIGQASYGYTF. The DNA of the CDR3 is TGTGCCAGCAGTATCGGACAGGCCAGCTATGGCTACACCTTC.

This clonotype has a count of ten or more. V and J are TRBV5-1 and TRBJ1-1; D unclear. This CDR3 comprises 16 residues. Trimming stripped 7 bases from V and 1 base from J, with 20 bases between. Per the germline V gene, CDR1 is SGHRS and CDR2 is YFSETQ. For the CDR3, the DNA is TGCGCCAGCCAAGATCTACGGAATGGAGGGAACACTGAAGCTTTCTTT. This codes for CASQDLRNGGNTEAFF.

This clonotype was counted ten times or more. The rearrangement joins TRBV7-8 to TRBJ2-3; D gene ambiguous. The CDR3 has 12 residues. CDR1 SGHVS and CDR2 FQNEAQ come from the germline V gene. Trimming pared 6 bases from V and 2 bases from J, leaving 6 bases between. CDR3 nucleotide sequence: TGTGCCAGCAGTCCCCACACAGATACGCAGTATTTT. This encodes CASSPHTDTQYF.

This clonotype was recorded at least ten times. The chain uses TRBV30 and TRBJ2-3; no clear D gene. From germline, CDR1 is GTSNPN and CDR2 SVGIG (reference sequence). V gave up 5 bases and J gave up 2 bases, with 14 bases separating them. This CDR3 region has 14 residues. The CDR3 DNA sequence: TGTGCCTGGCGTACTGATACATACACAGATACGCAGTATTTT. Amino acids: CAWRTDTYTDTQYF.

In the case of this clonotype: One end of the junction fails to match germline, which may point to a read error. This chain uses TRBV28 with TRBJ2-7; 14 bases fit TRBD2. The CDR3 sequence is 19 residues long. The germline gives CDR1 MDHEN, CDR2 SYDVKM. Written as DNA, the CDR3 is TGTGCCAGCAACCCAACGGTGAGGACTAGCGGGGGGAACTCCTTCGAGCAGTACTTC. This gives the protein CASNPTVRTSGGNSFEQYF.

This clonotype was seen many times. The chain is built from TRBV20-1 and TRBJ1-5; D is undetermined. With 0 bases removed from V and 0 bases from J, the gap between germline ends came to 24 bases. Looked up from germline, CDR1 is DFQATT and CDR2 is SNEGSKA (reference sequence). The CDR3 covers 20 residues. CDR3 in amino acids: CSARDLVRTSRALSNQPQHF. CDR3 nucleotide sequence: TGCAGTGCTAGAGATCTTGTTAGGACTTCGAGGGCCCTTAGCAATCAGCCCCAGCATTTT.

This clonotype was found many times. J is TRBJ1-1 and V is TRBV4-2, with D possibly being TRBD1 (5 bases). Trimming shortened V by 1 base and J by 1 base, and 10 bases separated the two germline ends. The CDR3 extends over 15 amino acids. Germline CDR1 is LGHNA and CDR2 is YNFKEQ. DNA for the CDR3: TGTGCCAGCAGCCAAGTACAGGACACGAACACTGAAGCTTTCTTT. Translation gives CASSQVQDTNTEAFF.

Only a few counts were recorded for this clonotype. The V and J genes are TRBV7-9 and TRBJ2-2; either TRBD1 or TRBD2 may fit D (5 bases each). The CDR3 totals 16 residues. V was cut by 5 bases and J by 3 bases, with 16 bases left in between. Germline-derived CDR1 and CDR2 are SEHNR and FQNEAQ (reference sequence). CDR3 amino acids: CASSPTPGPYTGELFF. The CDR3 DNA reads as TGTGCCAGCAGCCCAACCCCGGGACCGTACACCGGGGAGCTGTTTTTT.

This clonotype was detected ten times or more. V usage is TRBV20-1 and J usage is TRBJ1-2; a weak D match, TRBD1 (5 bases). Germline assignment: CDR1 DFQATT and CDR2 SNEGSKA (reference sequence). The CDR3 spans 13 residues. The V end was cut by 0 bases, the J end by 8 bases, with 13 bases between. CDR3 sequence (DNA): TGCAGTGCTAGAGATCAGCCAGGGCTGGGCTACACCTTC. This translates into CSARDQPGLGYTF.

There are many counts of this clonotype. The chain has TRBV20-1 and TRBJ2-7; D possibly corresponds to TRBD2 (6 bases). Germline CDR1 reads DFQATT; CDR2 reads SNEGSKA (reference sequence). The CDR3 contains 19 residues. V dropped 2 bases and J dropped 0 bases, with 26 bases sitting between them. The CDR3: CSARPYAGSRGLNSYEQYF. In DNA, the CDR3 is TGCAGTGCTAGACCCTATGCCGGGAGTCGGGGACTTAACTCCTACGAGCAGTACTTC.

This clonotype occurred a few times. V gene TRBV19 combines with J gene TRBJ1-5; possibly TRBD1 for D (5 bases). Deletions cut 3 bases from V and 3 bases from J, with 9 bases between. The CDR3 is 14 amino acids. The V gene's germline CDR1 is LNHDA and CDR2 SQIVND (reference sequence). The CDR3 coding sequence is TGTGCCAGTAGTATCGCAGGGTACAATCAGCCCCAGCATTTT. Its translation is CASSIAGYNQPQHF.

This clonotype has ten or more counts. The V and J genes are TRBV28 and TRBJ2-1; D is uncertain. With 7 bases removed from V and 4 bases from J, the gap between germline ends came to 8 bases. Germline V gene lookup returns CDR1 MDHEN and CDR2 SYDVKM. The CDR3 has 12 amino acids. Here the CDR3 reads CASKTYYNEQFF. The CDR3 nucleotides read TGTGCCAGCAAAACTTATTACAATGAGCAGTTCTTC.